These 10 T cell receptor beta chains were all obtained from the same sample, sequenced in a study of CD8+ T cells in alopecia areata. Isolated RNA was reverse transcribed into cDNA used as the sequencing template. Sequencing was performed with immunoSEQ multiplex PCR; in TCRdb, only in-frame clones are kept and a portion is missing. Here the sample spans 100,000 to 130,000 clones, under 60% being singletons. Specimen: NKG2D-low CD8+ T cells sorted from blood. The receptors stem from a human donor with alopecia areata.

The rearrangement joins TRBV18 to TRBJ2-7, with TRBD1 matching over 8 bases. V lost 6 bases, J lost 0 bases, and 4 bases stayed unmatched. The CDR3 length is 14 residues. CDR1 KGHSH and CDR2 LQKENI come from the germline V gene. The CDR3 nucleotides are TGTGCCAGCTCCCAGGGACAGGACTCCTACGAGCAGTACTTC. Protein product: CASSQGQDSYEQYF. Filled out from reference TRBV18 and TRBJ2-7, the complete variable domain reads NAGVMQNPRHLVRRRGQEARLRCSPMKGHSHVYWYRQLPEEGLKFMVYLQKENIIDESGMPKERFSAEFPKEGPSILRIQQVVRGDSAAYFCASSQGQDSYEQYFGPGTRLTVT.

This clone appeared a few times. This sequence joins TRBV20-1 and TRBJ1-5; D gene ambiguous. The ends were cut back, 6 bases at V and 5 bases at J, with 8 bases in the middle. The CDR3 has 11 amino acids. CDR1 is DFQATT, CDR2 SNEGSKA, per germline (reference sequence). Written as DNA, the CDR3 is TGCAGTGCGCACAAAGATCAGCCCCAGCATTTT. It encodes CSAHKDQPQHF.

This chain joins TRBV27 and TRBJ2-1; tentative D call: TRBD1 (6 bases). V was shortened by 2 bases and J by 6 bases, with 14 bases between the two germline ends. Germline V gene sequence: CDR1 MNHEY, CDR2 SMNVEV (reference sequence). The CDR3 sequence is 15 residues long. This CDR3 reads CASSLLGTSRNEQFF. The CDR3 bases are TGTGCCAGCAGTTTACTCGGGACATCCCGCAATGAGCAGTTCTTC.

The chain is built from TRBV27 and TRBJ2-5; D could derive from TRBD1 or TRBD2 (5 bases each). Trimming stripped 6 bases from V and 5 bases from J, with 16 bases between. CDR3 length: 14 residues. Germline assignment: CDR1 MNHEY and CDR2 SMNVEV (reference sequence). The CDR3 sequence is CASSGTMGFETQYF. CDR3 coding DNA: TGTGCCAGCAGCGGGACCATGGGCTTCGAGACCCAGTACTTC.

The CDR3 protein is CASSLAGAGYEQYF. The CDR3 DNA reads TGTGCCAGCAGTTTAGCAGGGGCGGGCTACGAGCAGTACTTC. The chain is built from TRBV27 and TRBJ2-7; D perhaps matches TRBD1 (6 bases). Germline values: CDR1 MNHEY, CDR2 SMNVEV (reference sequence). The CDR3 is made up of 14 amino acids. Trimming removed 2 bases from V and 3 bases from J, with 11 bases in between.

This clone has a handful of counts. The chain links TRBV10-3 to TRBJ2-3, with D perhaps matching TRBD1 or TRBD2 (5 bases each). The V end lost 6 bases, the J end lost 7 bases, and 20 bases lay between the germline ends. Germline-derived CDR1 and CDR2 are ENHRY and SYGVKD. The CDR3 contains 15 residues. The CDR3 spells CAIRGTGQSWNTQYF. The CDR3 DNA reads TGTGCCATCAGGGGGACGGGGCAATCGTGGAATACGCAGTATTTT.

This clone was seen a few times. The chain joins TRBV27 to TRBJ2-2, with D maybe TRBD2 (5 bases). Germline assignment: CDR1 MNHEY and CDR2 SMNVEV (reference sequence). V gave up 7 bases and J gave up 5 bases, with 8 bases separating them. The CDR3 sequence is 12 residues long. The CDR3 DNA sequence: TGTGCCAGCACGGGCGGGACCGGGGAGCTGTTTTTT. Amino acids: CASTGGTGELFF.

The V and J genes are TRBV5-1 and TRBJ2-5; the D is unclear. Germline CDR1 is SGHRS and CDR2 is YFSETQ. Trimming removed 4 bases from V and 5 bases from J, with 12 bases in between. CDR3 size: 13 residues. The CDR3 here is CASSPEVWETQYF. The CDR3 DNA reads TGCGCCAGCAGCCCCGAGGTGTGGGAGACCCAGTACTTC.

The chain recombines TRBV28 with TRBJ2-3; TRBD2 aligns across 13 bases. The CDR3 covers 17 residues. CDR1 and CDR2 (germline): MDHEN, SYDVKM. With 5 bases clipped from V and 6 bases from J, the junction kept 11 bases outside the gene matches. CDR3 coding DNA: TGTGCCAGCAGTCCGGGACTAGCGGGGCCCTCATCTGATACGCAGTATTTT. Translating it yields CASSPGLAGPSSDTQYF.

This clone came up once. The chain has TRBV28 and TRBJ2-3; 8 bases agree with TRBD2. Germline CDR1 is MDHEN and CDR2 is SYDVKM. The CDR3 runs 15 residues. With 5 bases clipped from V and 0 bases from J, the junction kept 4 bases outside the gene matches. As DNA, the CDR3 is TGTGCCAGCAGTAATCCTAGCGGGAGCACAGATACGCAGTATTTT. Translating it yields CASSNPSGSTDTQYF.